Below, 9 T cell receptor beta chains from the same sample are listed, as sequenced in a study of Tregs in tolerant kidney transplant recipients. Recipients received nonmyeloablative bone marrow transplants from related graft donors, with transient mixed chimerism. TCRdb's table, derived via immunoSEQ multiplex PCR, lists solely in-frame clones and lacks some. The sample includes about 5,300 clones. The sequencing used CD4+ T cells from blood (PBMCs), collected approximately 15 months after the transplant. The receptors shown here come from a human patient who received a combined kidney and bone marrow transplant. The T cells may come from the graft donor.

Remarks on this clone: The missing CDR3 end, 3 residues past where the read stops, is filled in from the germline J gene. This sequence joins TRBV6-2 or TRBV6-3 and TRBJ2-5, with D unclear. This CDR3 is built from 12 residues. Germline V CDR1 and CDR2: MNHEY, SVGEGT. The V and J ends lost 8 bases and 4 bases respectively, with 11 bases between them. The CDR3 spells CASGPRPETQYF. The covered CDR3 bases are TGTGCCAGCGGCCCTAGGCCAGAGACC.

Notes on this clone: The read falls 3 residues short of the CDR3 end, and the missing part is taken from the germline J gene. This rearrangement joins TRBV6-4 to TRBJ2-7; 10 bases map to TRBD1. The CDR3 extends over 16 amino acids. CDR1 is MRHNA and CDR2 is SNTAGT in the germline V gene. The ends lost 6 bases at V and 5 bases at J; junction bases unmatched: 13. CDR3 sequence reads: CASRGSRDRGPHEQYF. CDR3 DNA, as far as it was read: TGTGCCAGCAGAGGCTCCCGGGACAGGGGTCCCCACGAG.

In regard to this clone: The read terminates 3 residues ahead of where the CDR3 ends, so the germline J gene completes it. V gene TRBV19 combines with J gene TRBJ1-4; 7 bases line up with TRBD1. Germline loops: CDR1 LNHDA, CDR2 SQIVND (reference sequence). The CDR3 consists of 13 residues. CDR3 DNA (partial): TGTGCCAGTAGTACACAACAGGGGACCCAA. As protein: CASSTQQGTQ. The CDR3 in its entirety is CASSTQQGTQLFF. Based on the CDR3 plus reference TRBV19 and TRBJ1-4, the full variable domain is DGGITQSPKYLFRKEGQNVTLSCEQNLNHDAMYWYRQDPGQGLRLIYYSQIVNDFQKGDIAEGYSVSREKKESFPLTVTSAQKNPTAFYLCASSTQQGTQLFFGSGTQLSVL.

Concerning this clone: Read data end 3 residues before the CDR3 end; the end is taken from the germline J gene. The chain uses TRBV5-4 and TRBJ2-1; 11 bases map to TRBD2. CDR3 size: 14 residues. V trimming: 3 bases; J trimming: 7 bases; junction bases outside the gene matches: 3. The germline V gene encodes CDR1 SGHNT and CDR2 YYREEE (reference sequence). CDR3 DNA (partial): TGTGCCAGCAGCTCTAGACTAGCGGGGAATGAG. It specifies CASSSRLAGNE. In full, the CDR3 is CASSSRLAGNEQFF.

Concerning this clone itself: The CDR3 goes on 3 residues after the read ends, and that part is filled in from the germline J gene. The V call is TRBV10-3, the J call TRBJ1-4; no clear D gene. The CDR3 contains 17 residues. Germline V CDR1 and CDR2: ENHRY, SYGVKD. The germline V and J ends were trimmed by 2 bases and 3 bases, with 16 bases remaining between them. The covered CDR3 bases are TGTGCCATCAGTGAGGAACCCGGTTTTCTAGCTAATGAAAAA. Residues: CAISEEPGFLANEK. The full-length CDR3 reads as CAISEEPGFLANEKLFF.

Points on this clone: The read ends 3 residues early relative to the CDR3; the germline J gene fills the gap. The chain links TRBV7-9 to TRBJ1-3; 10 positions agree with TRBD1. The CDR3 extends over 15 amino acids. CDR1 and CDR2 (germline): SEHNR, FQNEAQ (reference sequence). Trimming at V came to 5 bases and at J to 4 bases, leaving 5 bases not matched to a gene. The CDR3 loop reads CASSPTGGRGNTIYF. CDR3 bases read: TGTGCCAGCAGCCCGACAGGGGGCCGAGGAAACACC.

Measured by frequency, this clone is large. CDR3 bases read: TGTGCCAGCAGAATTACAGCGAACACCGGGGAG. It translates to CASRITANTGE. The whole CDR3 region reads CASRITANTGELFF. This chain connects TRBV7-9 to TRBJ2-2; the D is unclear. The CDR3 end falls 3 residues outside the read, so it is completed with the germline J gene. V lost 6 bases and J 0 bases, leaving 8 bases between the germline ends. The CDR3 runs 14 residues. Germline V lookup: CDR1 SEHNR, CDR2 FQNEAQ (reference sequence).

In regard to this clone: The read ends 3 residues early relative to the CDR3; the germline J gene fills the gap. The chain employs TRBV5-1 and TRBJ2-7, with 11 bases that match TRBD1. Per the germline V gene, CDR1 is SGHRS and CDR2 is YFSETQ. This CDR3 is built from 14 residues. J gave up 5 bases and V 4 bases, and 5 bases lay outside the gene matches. The sequenced part of the CDR3 DNA is TGCGCCAGCAGCCTAGGACAGGGGGCGGACGAG. It specifies CASSLGQGADE. The entire CDR3 is CASSLGQGADEQYF.

Regarding this clone: The CDR3 goes on 3 residues after the read ends, and that part is filled in from the germline J gene. The chain has TRBV6-1 and TRBJ1-5; 7 bases map to TRBD1. Trimming at V came to 3 bases and at J to 7 bases, leaving 6 bases not matched to a gene. This CDR3 is 14 amino acids long. CDR1 MNHNS and CDR2 SASEGT come from the germline V gene. CDR3 bases read: TGTGCCAGCAGTGAGGGACAGAGGTGGCAGCCC. Translated: CASSEGQRWQP. The complete CDR3 sequence is CASSEGQRWQPQHF.